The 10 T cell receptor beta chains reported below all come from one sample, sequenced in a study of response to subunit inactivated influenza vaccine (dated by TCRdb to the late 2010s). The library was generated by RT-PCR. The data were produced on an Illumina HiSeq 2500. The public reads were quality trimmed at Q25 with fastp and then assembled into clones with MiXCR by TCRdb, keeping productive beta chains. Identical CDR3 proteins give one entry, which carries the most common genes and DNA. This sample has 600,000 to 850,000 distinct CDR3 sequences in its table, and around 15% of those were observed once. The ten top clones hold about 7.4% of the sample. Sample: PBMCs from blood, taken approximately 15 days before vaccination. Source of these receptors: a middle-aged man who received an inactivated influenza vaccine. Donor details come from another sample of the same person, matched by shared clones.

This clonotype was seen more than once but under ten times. The CDR3 sequence: CASSSFTSGSRNEQFF. The CDR3 DNA follows: TGTGCCAGCAGCTCGTTTACTAGCGGGAGTCGAAATGAGCAGTTCTTC. This chain uses TRBV11-2 with TRBJ2-1; TRBD2 matches at 11 bases. Germline assignment: CDR1 SGHAT and CDR2 FQNNGV. V shed 4 bases, J shed 7 bases, and the junction held 9 bases outside the gene matches. This CDR3 spans 16 amino acids.

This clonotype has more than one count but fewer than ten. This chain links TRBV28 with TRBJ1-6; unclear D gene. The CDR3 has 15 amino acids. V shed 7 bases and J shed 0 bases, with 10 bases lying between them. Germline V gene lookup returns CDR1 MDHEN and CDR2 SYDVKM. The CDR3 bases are TGTGCCAGCAAAGTCACGTCCTCCTATAATTCACCCCTCCACTTT. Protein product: CASKVTSSYNSPLHF.

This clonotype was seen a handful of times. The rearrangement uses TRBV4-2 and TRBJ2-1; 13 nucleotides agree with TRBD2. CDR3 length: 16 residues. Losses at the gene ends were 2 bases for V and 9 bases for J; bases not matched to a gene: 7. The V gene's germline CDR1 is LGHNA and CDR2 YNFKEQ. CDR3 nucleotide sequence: TGTGCCAGCAGCCAACCCACTAGCGGGGGGGCGGGTGAGCAGTTCTTC. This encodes CASSQPTSGGAGEQFF.

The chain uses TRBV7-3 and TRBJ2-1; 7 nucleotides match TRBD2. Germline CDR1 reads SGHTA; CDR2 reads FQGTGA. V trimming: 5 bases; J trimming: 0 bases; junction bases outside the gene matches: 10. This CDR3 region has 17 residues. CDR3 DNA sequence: TGTGCCAGCAGCACCGAGGGCGGGAGAGGCTCCTACAATGAGCAGTTCTTC. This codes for CASSTEGGRGSYNEQFF. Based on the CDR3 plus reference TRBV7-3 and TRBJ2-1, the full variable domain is GAGVSQTPSNKVTEKGKYVELRCDPISGHTALYWYRQSLGQGPEFLIYFQGTGAADDSGLPNDRFFAVRPEGSVSTLKIQRTERGDSAVYLCASSTEGGRGSYNEQFFGPGTRLTVL.

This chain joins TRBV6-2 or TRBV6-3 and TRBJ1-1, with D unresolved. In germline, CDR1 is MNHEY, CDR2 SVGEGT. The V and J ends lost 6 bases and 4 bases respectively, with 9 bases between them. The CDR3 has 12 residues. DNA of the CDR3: TGTGCCAGCAGGAGGGAGAGCACTGAAGCTTTCTTT. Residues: CASRRESTEAFF.

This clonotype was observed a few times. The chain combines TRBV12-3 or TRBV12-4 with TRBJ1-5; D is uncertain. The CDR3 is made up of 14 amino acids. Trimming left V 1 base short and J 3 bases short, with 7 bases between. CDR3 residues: CASSLEPLNQPQHF. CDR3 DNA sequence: TGTGCCAGCAGTTTAGAACCCCTCAATCAGCCCCAGCATTTT.

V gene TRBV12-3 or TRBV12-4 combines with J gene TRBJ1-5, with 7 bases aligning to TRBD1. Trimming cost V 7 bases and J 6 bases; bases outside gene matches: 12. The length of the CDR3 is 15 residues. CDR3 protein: CASTLRQGLSQPQHF. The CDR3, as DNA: TGTGCCAGCACTCTCAGACAGGGTTTAAGTCAGCCCCAGCATTTT.

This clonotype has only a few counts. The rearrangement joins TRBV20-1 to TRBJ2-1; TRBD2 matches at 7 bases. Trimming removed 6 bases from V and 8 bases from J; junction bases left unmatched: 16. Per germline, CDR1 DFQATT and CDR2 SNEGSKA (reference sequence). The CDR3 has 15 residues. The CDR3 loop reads CSAVAGTTPSDEQFF. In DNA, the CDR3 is TGCAGTGCAGTTGCCGGGACTACCCCGAGTGATGAGCAGTTCTTC.

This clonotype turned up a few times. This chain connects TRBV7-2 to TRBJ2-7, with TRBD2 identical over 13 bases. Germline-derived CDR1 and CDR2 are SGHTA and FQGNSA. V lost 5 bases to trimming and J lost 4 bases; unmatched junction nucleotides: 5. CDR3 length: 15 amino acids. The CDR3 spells CASSVRTSGGYEQYF. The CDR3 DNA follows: TGTGCCAGCAGCGTTAGGACTAGCGGGGGATACGAGCAGTACTTC.

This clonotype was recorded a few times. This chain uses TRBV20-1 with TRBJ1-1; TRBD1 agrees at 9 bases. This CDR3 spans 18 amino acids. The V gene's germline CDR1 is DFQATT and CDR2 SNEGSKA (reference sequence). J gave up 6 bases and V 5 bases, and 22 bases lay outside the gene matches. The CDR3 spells CSAQAKPGQGRNVAEAFF. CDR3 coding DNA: TGCAGTGCTCAAGCAAAACCGGGACAGGGTCGGAATGTAGCTGAAGCTTTCTTT.